These 15 T cell receptor beta chains were sequenced from one sample in a study of post-analysis software for immune sequencing data. Presence of unique molecular identifiers characterized the TCR beta cDNA libraries. Each CDR3 protein is one row after TCRdb ran MiXCR on the PCR reads. The table has roughly 580,000 distinct CDR3 sequences, roughly 40% seen once. Overall study results and limits: TRBV5-6, TRBV5-1 and TRBV20-1 were among roughly five TRBV segments more frequent in patients than controls.

These TCRs are of unknown antigen specificity. Sequencing was done on a sample of blood. The source of these receptors is a girl between 10 and 17 years old with multiple sclerosis.

Only a few counts were recorded for this clonotype. The CDR3 DNA is TGTGCCATCAGTGAGTCAGAGCGGGACCCAGATACGCAGTATTTT. Translation: CAISESERDPDTQYF. The chain is built from TRBV10-3 and TRBJ2-3; 7 bases agree with TRBD2. Looked up from germline, CDR1 is ENHRY and CDR2 is SYGVKD. J lost 4 bases, V lost 0 bases, and 4 bases had no gene match. The CDR3 contains 15 residues.

This clonotype has more than one count but fewer than ten. V gene TRBV12-3 or TRBV12-4 combines with J gene TRBJ1-2; possibly TRBD1 for D (6 bases). V shed 6 bases and J shed 6 bases, with 14 bases lying between them. CDR3 length: 13 amino acids. The CDR3 DNA is TGTGCCAGCAGGGAGCAGGGGTTCCATGGCTACACCTTC. It translates to CASREQGFHGYTF.

This clonotype turned up a few times. The chain links TRBV5-1 to TRBJ2-1, with a possible D match to TRBD2 (6 bases). With 4 bases removed from V and 0 bases from J, the gap between germline ends came to 17 bases. CDR1 and CDR2 (germline): SGHRS, YFSETQ. This CDR3 has 17 residues. The CDR3 sequence is CASSLRLGGDSYNEQFF. As DNA, the CDR3 is TGCGCCAGCAGCCTCAGACTAGGTGGGGACTCCTACAATGAGCAGTTCTTC. The full variable domain, completed using reference TRBV5-1 and TRBJ2-1, is KAGVTQTPRYLIKTRGQQVTLSCSPISGHRSVSWYQQTPGQGLQFLFEYFSETQRNKGNFPGRFSGRQFSNSRSEMNVSTLELGDSALYLCASSLRLGGDSYNEQFFGPGTRLTVL.

This clonotype was seen at least ten times. The chain links TRBV12-3 or TRBV12-4 to TRBJ2-1, with a possible D match to TRBD1 (5 bases). The V end was cut by 6 bases, the J end by 4 bases, with 10 bases between. This CDR3 comprises 13 residues. Here the CDR3 reads CASRQDGYNEQFF. In nucleotides, the CDR3 is TGTGCCAGCAGACAGGACGGTTACAATGAGCAGTTCTTC.

This clonotype was detected only a few times. The V and J genes are TRBV30 and TRBJ1-2; 8 bases agree with TRBD1. Per germline, CDR1 GTSNPN and CDR2 SVGIG (reference sequence). CDR3 size: 13 residues. With V trimmed by 5 bases and J by 0 bases, 2 bases remained unmatched. CDR3: CAWATGANYGYTF. The CDR3 nucleotides are TGTGCCTGGGCGACAGGGGCTAACTATGGCTACACCTTC.

The chain recombines TRBV3-1 with TRBJ2-5; no clear D. The CDR3 runs to 15 residues. V was pared by 2 bases and J by 3 bases, with 13 bases between. CDR1 is LGHDT and CDR2 is YNNKEL in the germline V gene (reference sequence). CDR3 nucleotides: TGTGCCAGCAGCCAACGCACCTGGGGTGAAGAGACCCAGTACTTC. Protein: CASSQRTWGEETQYF.

A few counts support this clonotype. This chain links TRBV5-1 with TRBJ2-6; 13 bases agree with TRBD2. Germline CDR1 and CDR2: SGHRS and YFSETQ. V shed 2 bases and J 3 bases; nucleotides not matched to a gene: 2. This CDR3 comprises 17 residues. The CDR3, as DNA: TGCGCCAGCAGCTTTACTAGCGGGAGGGGTGGGGCCAACGTCCTGACTTTC. Its protein product is CASSFTSGRGGANVLTF. The full variable domain, with the rest looked up from reference TRBV5-1 and TRBJ2-6, is KAGVTQTPRYLIKTRGQQVTLSCSPISGHRSVSWYQQTPGQGLQFLFEYFSETQRNKGNFPGRFSGRQFSNSRSEMNVSTLELGDSALYLCASSFTSGRGGANVLTFGAGSRLTVL.

The chain links TRBV27 to TRBJ1-1; unclear D gene. CDR1 MNHEY and CDR2 SMNVEV come from the germline V gene (reference sequence). V lost 3 bases and J lost 1, with 9 bases in between. The CDR3 extends over 14 amino acids. This CDR3 reads CASSLTERNTEAFF. CDR3 bases: TGTGCCAGCAGTTTGACCGAACGGAACACTGAAGCTTTCTTT.

The genes are TRBV10-3 and TRBJ1-5, with 9 bases that match TRBD1. With 7 bases clipped from V and 6 bases from J, the junction kept 4 bases outside the gene matches. The CDR3 covers 13 residues. Germline V gene lookup returns CDR1 ENHRY and CDR2 SYGVKD. The CDR3 sequence is CAITRDRAQPQHF. CDR3 in DNA: TGTGCCATCACTCGGGACAGGGCTCAGCCCCAGCATTTT.

The chain couples TRBV24-1 to TRBJ2-5; D gene ambiguous. The germline CDR1 and CDR2 sequences are KGHDR and SFDVKD. V lost 10 bases and J 5 bases, leaving 10 bases between the germline ends. This CDR3 is built from 11 residues. The CDR3 reads CATTFGETQYF. CDR3 DNA sequence: TGTGCCACAACCTTCGGGGAGACCCAGTACTTC.

V is TRBV29-1 and J is TRBJ1-2; no clear D gene. The germline V gene has CDR1 SQVTM and CDR2 ANQGSEA. This CDR3 region has 12 residues. The V end lost 0 bases, the J end lost 1 base, and 3 bases lay between the germline ends. CDR3 loop: CSVEDLNYGYTF. CDR3 DNA: TGCAGCGTTGAAGATCTTAACTATGGCTACACCTTC.

This clonotype has just a few counts. This rearrangement joins TRBV5-1 to TRBJ2-5; perhaps TRBD2 as D (7 bases). The tail of the sequence fits TRBJ2-7 better, so the J call may be wrong. Germline loops: CDR1 SGHRS, CDR2 YFSETQ. The CDR3 has 14 amino acids. CDR3 loop: CASSFTGREYEQYF. CDR3 DNA: TGCGCCAGCAGCTTCACAGGGAGGGAATACGAGCAGTACTTC.

CDR3 nucleotides: TGTGCCAGCACCCCCTGGACAGGGGGACGCACAGATACGCAGTATTTT. Translation: CASTPWTGGRTDTQYF. The chain uses TRBV5-6 and TRBJ2-3, with 10 positions matching TRBD1. The CDR3 sequence is 16 residues long. Germline CDR1 and CDR2: SGHDT and YYEEEE. The V segment lost 6 bases and the J segment 1 base; nucleotides outside the gene matches: 8.

This clonotype was observed a handful of times. The rearrangement joins TRBV20-1 to TRBJ2-7, with D possibly matching TRBD1 (6 bases). Germline values: CDR1 DFQATT, CDR2 SNEGSKA (reference sequence). Trimming took off 3 bases at V and 2 bases at J, with 14 bases between the two ends. This CDR3 comprises 14 residues. The CDR3 loop is CSASYYGTTYEQYF. The DNA for the CDR3 is TGCAGTGCTAGCTATTACGGGACAACCTACGAGCAGTACTTC.

This clonotype was seen a few times. This sequence joins TRBV5-1 and TRBJ2-7; maybe TRBD2 (6 bases). Trimming pared 7 bases from V and 5 bases from J, leaving 10 bases between. This CDR3 region has 11 residues. Germline V gene data show CDR1 as SGHRS and CDR2 as YFSETQ. CDR3 nucleotide sequence: TGCGCCAGCCGCGGGACGGACGAGCAGTACTTC. It translates to CASRGTDEQYF.